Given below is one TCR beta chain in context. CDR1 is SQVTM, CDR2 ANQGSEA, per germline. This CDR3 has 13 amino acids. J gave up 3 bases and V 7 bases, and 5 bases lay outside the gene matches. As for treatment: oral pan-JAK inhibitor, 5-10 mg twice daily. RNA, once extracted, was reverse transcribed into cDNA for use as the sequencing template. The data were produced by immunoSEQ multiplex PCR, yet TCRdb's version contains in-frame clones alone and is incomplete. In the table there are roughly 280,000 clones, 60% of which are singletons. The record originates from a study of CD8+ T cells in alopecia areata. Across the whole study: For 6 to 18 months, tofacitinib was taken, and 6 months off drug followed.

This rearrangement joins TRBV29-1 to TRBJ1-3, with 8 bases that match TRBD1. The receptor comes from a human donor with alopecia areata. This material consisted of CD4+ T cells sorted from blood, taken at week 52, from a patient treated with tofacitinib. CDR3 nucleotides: TGCAGCGCCACAGGGGGTTTTGGAAACACCATATATTTT. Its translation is CSATGGFGNTIYF.